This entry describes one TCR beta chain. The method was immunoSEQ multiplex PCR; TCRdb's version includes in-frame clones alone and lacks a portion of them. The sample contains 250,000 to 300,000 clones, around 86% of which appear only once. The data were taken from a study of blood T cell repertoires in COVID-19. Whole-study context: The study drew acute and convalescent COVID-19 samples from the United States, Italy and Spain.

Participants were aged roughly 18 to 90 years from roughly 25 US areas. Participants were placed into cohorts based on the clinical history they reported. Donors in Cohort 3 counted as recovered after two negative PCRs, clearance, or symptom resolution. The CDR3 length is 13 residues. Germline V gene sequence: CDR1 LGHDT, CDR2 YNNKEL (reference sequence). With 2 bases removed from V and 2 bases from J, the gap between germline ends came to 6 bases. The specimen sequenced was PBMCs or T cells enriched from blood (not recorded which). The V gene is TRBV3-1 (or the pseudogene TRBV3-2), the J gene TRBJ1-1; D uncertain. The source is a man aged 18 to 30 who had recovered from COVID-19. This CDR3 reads CASSQRRNTEAFF. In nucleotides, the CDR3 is TGTGCCAGCAGCCAACGCAGAAACACTGAAGCTTTCTTT.